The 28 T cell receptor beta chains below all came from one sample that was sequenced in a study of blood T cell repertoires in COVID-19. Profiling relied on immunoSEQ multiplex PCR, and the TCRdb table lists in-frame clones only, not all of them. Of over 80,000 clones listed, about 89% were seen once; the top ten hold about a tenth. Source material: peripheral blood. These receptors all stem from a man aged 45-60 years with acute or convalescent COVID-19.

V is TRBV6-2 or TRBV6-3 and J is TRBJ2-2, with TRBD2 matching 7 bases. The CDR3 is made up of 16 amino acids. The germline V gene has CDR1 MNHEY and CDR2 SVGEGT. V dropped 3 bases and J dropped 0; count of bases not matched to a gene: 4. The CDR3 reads CASSYGAGANTGELFF. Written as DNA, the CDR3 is TGTGCCAGCAGTTATGGGGCGGGGGCGAACACCGGGGAGCTGTTTTTT.

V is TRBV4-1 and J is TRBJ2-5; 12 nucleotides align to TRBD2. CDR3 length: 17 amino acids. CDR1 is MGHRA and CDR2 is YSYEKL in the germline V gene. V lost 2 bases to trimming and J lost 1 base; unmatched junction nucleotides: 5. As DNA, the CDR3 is TGCGCCAGCAGCCAAAAACCGACTAGCGGGAGCCAAGAGACCCAGTACTTC. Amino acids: CASSQKPTSGSQETQYF.

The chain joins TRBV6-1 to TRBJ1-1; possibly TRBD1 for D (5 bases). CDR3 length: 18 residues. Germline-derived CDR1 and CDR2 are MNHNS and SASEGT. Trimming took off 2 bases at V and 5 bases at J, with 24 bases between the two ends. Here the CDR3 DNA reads TGTGCCAGCAGTGAACCTCCTCGGGGGAGCGGGGAGAAGACTGAAGCTTTCTTT. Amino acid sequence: CASSEPPRGSGEKTEAFF.

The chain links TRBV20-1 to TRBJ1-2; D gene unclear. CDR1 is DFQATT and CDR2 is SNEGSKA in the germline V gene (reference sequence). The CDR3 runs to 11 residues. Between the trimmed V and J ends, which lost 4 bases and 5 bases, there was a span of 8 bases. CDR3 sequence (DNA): TGCAGTGCTACTAGACGGTATGGCTACACCTTC. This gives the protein CSATRRYGYTF.

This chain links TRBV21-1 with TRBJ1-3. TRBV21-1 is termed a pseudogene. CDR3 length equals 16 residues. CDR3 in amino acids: CASSRTSGGVGNTIYF. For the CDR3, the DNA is TGTGCCAGCAGCCGTACCTCGGGAGGGGTTGGAAACACCATATATTTT.

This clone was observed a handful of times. The CDR3 coding sequence is TGTGCCAGCAGCAAAAGCGGACTCTCTGGAAACACCATATATTTT. Its protein product is CASSKSGLSGNTIYF. The V gene is TRBV6-5, the J gene TRBJ1-3; D call uncertain. The CDR3 length is 15 residues. Per the germline V gene, CDR1 is MNHEY and CDR2 is SVGAGI. The V and J ends lost 6 bases and 0 bases respectively, with 12 bases between them.

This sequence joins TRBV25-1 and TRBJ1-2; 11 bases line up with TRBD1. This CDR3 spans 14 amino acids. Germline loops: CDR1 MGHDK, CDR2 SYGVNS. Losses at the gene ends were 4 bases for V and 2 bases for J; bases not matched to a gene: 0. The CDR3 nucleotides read TGTGCCAGCAGTGGGACAGGGGGCAACTATGGCTACACCTTC. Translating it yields CASSGTGGNYGYTF.

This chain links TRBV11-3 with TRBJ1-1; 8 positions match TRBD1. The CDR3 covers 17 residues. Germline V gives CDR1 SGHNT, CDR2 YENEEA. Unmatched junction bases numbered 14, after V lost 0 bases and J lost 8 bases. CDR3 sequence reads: CASSLDRFQGASDEAFF. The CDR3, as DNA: TGTGCCAGCAGCTTAGATCGATTCCAGGGGGCTTCGGACGAAGCTTTCTTT. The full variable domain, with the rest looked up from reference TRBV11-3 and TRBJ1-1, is EAGVVQSPRYKIIEKKQPVAFWCNPISGHNTLYWYLQNLGQGPELLIRYENEEAVDDSQLPKDRFSAERLKGVDSTLKIQPAELGDSAVYLCASSLDRFQGASDEAFFGQGTRLTVV.

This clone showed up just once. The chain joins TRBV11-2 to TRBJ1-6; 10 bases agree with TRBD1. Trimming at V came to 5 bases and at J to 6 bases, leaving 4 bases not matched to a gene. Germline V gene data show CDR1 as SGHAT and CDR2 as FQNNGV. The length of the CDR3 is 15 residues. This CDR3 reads CASSPDRGPNSPLHF. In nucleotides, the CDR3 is TGTGCCAGCAGCCCCGACAGGGGGCCTAATTCACCCCTCCACTTT. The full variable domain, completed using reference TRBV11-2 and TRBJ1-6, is EAGVAQSPRYKIIEKRQSVAFWCNPISGHATLYWYQQILGQGPKLLIQFQNNGVVDDSQLPKDRFSAERLKGVDSTLKIQPAKLEDSAVYLCASSPDRGPNSPLHFGNGTRLTVT.

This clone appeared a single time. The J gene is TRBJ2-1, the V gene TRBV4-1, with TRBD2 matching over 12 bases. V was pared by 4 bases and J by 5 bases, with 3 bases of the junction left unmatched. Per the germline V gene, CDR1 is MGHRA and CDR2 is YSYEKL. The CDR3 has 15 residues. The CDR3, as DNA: TGCGCCAGCAGCCCCCTAGCGGGAGGGAACAATGAGCAGTTCTTC. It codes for CASSPLAGGNNEQFF.

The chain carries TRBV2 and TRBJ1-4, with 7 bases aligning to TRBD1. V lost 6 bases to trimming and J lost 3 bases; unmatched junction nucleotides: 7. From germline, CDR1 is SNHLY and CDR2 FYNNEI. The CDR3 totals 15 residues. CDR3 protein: CASSATGKANEKLFF. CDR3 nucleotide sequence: TGTGCCAGCAGCGCGACAGGGAAAGCTAATGAAAAACTGTTTTTT.

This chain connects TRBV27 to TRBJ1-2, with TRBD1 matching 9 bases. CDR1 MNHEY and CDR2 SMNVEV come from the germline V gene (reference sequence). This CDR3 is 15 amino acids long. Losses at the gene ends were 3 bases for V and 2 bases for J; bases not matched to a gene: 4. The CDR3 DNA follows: TGTGCCAGCAGTTTCCGACAGGGGGGGAACTATGGCTACACCTTC. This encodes CASSFRQGGNYGYTF.

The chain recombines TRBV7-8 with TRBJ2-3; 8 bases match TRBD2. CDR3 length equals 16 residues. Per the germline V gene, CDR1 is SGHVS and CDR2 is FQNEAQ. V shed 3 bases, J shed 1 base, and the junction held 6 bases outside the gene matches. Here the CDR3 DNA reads TGTGCCAGCAGCTTCCACCCGGGACTAGGCACAGATACGCAGTATTTT. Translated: CASSFHPGLGTDTQYF.

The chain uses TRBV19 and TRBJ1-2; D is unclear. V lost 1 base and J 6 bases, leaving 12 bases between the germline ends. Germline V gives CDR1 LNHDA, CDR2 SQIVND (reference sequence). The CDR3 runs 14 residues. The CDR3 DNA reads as TGTGCCAGTAGTATAGGGGTCAGGATGGATGGCTACACCTTC. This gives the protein CASSIGVRMDGYTF.

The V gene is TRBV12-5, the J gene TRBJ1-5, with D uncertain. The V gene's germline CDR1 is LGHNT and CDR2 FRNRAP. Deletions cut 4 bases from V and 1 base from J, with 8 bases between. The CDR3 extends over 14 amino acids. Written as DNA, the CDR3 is TGTGCTAGTGGTTGGGAGGGAAGCAATCAGCCCCAGCATTTT. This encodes CASGWEGSNQPQHF.

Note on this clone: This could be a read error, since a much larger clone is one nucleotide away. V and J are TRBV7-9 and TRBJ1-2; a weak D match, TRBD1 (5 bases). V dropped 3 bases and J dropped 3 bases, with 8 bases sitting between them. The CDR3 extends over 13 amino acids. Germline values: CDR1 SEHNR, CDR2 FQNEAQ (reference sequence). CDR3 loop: CASSFEGDYGYTF. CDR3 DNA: TGTGCCAGCAGCTTCGAAGGGGACTATGGCTACACCTTC.

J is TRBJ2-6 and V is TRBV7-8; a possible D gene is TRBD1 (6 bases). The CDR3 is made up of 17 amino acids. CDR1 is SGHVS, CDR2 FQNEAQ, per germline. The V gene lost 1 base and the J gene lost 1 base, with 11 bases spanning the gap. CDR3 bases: TGTGCCAGCAGCTTAGGACAGGCCCGGTCTGGGGCCAACGTCCTGACTTTC. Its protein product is CASSLGQARSGANVLTF. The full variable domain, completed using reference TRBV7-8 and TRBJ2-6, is GAGVSQSPRYKVAKRGQDVALRCDPISGHVSLFWYQQALGQGPEFLTYFQNEAQLDKSGLPSDRFFAERPEGSVSTLKIQRTQQEDSAVYLCASSLGQARSGANVLTFGAGSRLTVL.

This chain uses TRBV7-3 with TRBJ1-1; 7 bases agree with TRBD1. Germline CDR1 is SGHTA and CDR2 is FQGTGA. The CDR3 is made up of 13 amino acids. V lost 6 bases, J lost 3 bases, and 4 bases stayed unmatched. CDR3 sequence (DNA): TGTGCCAGCAGTCTCGACAGGGACACTGAAGCTTTCTTT. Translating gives CASSLDRDTEAFF.

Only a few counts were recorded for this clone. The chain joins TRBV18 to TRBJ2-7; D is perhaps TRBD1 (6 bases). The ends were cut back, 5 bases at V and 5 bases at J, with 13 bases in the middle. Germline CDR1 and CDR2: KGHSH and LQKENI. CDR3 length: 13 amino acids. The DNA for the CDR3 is TGTGCCAGCTCAGTTTATCAGGGGAACGAGCAGTACTTC. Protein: CASSVYQGNEQYF.

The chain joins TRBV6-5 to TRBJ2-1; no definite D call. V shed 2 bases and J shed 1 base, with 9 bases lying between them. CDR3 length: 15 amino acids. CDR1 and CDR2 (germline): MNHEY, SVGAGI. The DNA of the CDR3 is TGTGCCAGCAGTTACGAGAGACTGTCCTACAATGAGCAGTTCTTC. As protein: CASSYERLSYNEQFF.

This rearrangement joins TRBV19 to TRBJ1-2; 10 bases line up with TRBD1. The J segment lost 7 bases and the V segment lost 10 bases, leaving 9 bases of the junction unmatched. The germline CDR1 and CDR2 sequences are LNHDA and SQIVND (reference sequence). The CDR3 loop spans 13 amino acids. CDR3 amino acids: CATTTGGAGGYTF. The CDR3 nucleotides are TGTGCCACCACGACAGGGGGCGCGGGTGGCTACACCTTC.

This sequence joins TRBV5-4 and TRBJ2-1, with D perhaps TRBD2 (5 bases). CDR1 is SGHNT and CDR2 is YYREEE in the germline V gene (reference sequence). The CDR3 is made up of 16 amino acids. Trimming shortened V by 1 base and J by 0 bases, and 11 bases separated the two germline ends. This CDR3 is CASSLWSGNSYNEQFF. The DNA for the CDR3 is TGTGCCAGCAGCTTGTGGAGCGGAAACTCCTACAATGAGCAGTTCTTC.

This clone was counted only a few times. CDR3 bases: TGTGCCAGCAGCTTACTACCCTACGAGCAGTACTTC. It is translated as CASSLLPYEQYF. The V and J genes are TRBV7-9 and TRBJ2-7; D is unresolved. The CDR3 covers 12 residues. Germline loops: CDR1 SEHNR, CDR2 FQNEAQ (reference sequence). V was trimmed by 2 bases and J by 2 bases, leaving 4 bases between them. The full variable domain, in which reference TRBV7-9 and TRBJ2-7 provide the parts outside the CDR3, is DTGVSQNPRHKITKRGQNVTFRCDPISEHNRLYWYRQTLGQGPEFLTYFQNEAQLEKSRLLSDRFSAERPKGSFSTLEIQRTEQGDSAMYLCASSLLPYEQYFGPGTRLTVT.

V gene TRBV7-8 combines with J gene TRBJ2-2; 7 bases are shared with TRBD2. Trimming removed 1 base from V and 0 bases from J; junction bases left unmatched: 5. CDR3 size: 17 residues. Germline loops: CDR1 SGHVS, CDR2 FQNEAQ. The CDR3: CASSLDPSGTNTGELFF. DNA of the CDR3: TGTGCCAGCAGCTTAGACCCCAGCGGGACGAACACCGGGGAGCTGTTTTTT. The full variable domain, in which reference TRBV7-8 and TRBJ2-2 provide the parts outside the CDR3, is GAGVSQSPRYKVAKRGQDVALRCDPISGHVSLFWYQQALGQGPEFLTYFQNEAQLDKSGLPSDRFFAERPEGSVSTLKIQRTQQEDSAVYLCASSLDPSGTNTGELFFGEGSRLTVL.

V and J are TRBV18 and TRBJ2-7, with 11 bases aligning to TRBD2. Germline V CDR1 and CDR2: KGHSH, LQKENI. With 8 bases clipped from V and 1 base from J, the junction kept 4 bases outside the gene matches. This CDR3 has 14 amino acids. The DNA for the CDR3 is TGTGCCAGCGCCGGGACTAGCGGTTCCTACGAGCAGTACTTC. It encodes CASAGTSGSYEQYF.

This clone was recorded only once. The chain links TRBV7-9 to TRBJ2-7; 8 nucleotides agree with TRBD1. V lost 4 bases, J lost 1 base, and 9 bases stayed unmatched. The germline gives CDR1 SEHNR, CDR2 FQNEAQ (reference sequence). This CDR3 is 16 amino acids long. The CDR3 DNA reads TGTGCCAGCAGCTCCCTCCAGGGGGCTAATTCCTACGAGCAGTACTTC. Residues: CASSSLQGANSYEQYF.

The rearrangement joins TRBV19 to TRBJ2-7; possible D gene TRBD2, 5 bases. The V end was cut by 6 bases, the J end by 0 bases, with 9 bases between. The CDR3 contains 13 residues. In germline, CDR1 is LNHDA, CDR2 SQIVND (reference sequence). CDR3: CASSEGVSYEQYF. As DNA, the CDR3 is TGTGCCAGTAGCGAGGGAGTCTCCTACGAGCAGTACTTC. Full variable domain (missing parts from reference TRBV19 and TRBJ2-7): DGGITQSPKYLFRKEGQNVTLSCEQNLNHDAMYWYRQDPGQGLRLIYYSQIVNDFQKGDIAEGYSVSREKKESFPLTVTSAQKNPTAFYLCASSEGVSYEQYFGPGTRLTVT.

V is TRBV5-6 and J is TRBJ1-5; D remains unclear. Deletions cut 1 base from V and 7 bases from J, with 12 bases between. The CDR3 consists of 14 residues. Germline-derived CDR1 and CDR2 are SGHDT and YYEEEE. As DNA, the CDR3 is TGTGCCAGCAGCTTGAGAGAAGCTAGGCAGCCCCAGCATTTT. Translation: CASSLREARQPQHF.